The 23 T cell receptor beta chains reported below all come from one sample, sequenced in a study of T cells after yellow fever vaccination. A single record per CDR3 protein comes from TCRdb applying MiXCR to the 5' RACE reads. The sample holds 40,000 to 50,000 distinct CDR3 sequences; 5% to 7% are singletons and the top ten take roughly 10%. The sample was PBMCs, either bulk or a sorted T-cell subset (CD4+, CD8+, memory, or dextramer-sorted; not recorded which), taken 45 days after the yellow fever booster vaccination. The receptors were gathered from a man aged 25-40 years who received the YFV17D yellow fever vaccine.

At least ten counts were recorded for this clonotype. This rearrangement joins TRBV20-1 to TRBJ2-3; TRBD2 matches 10 bases. The J segment lost 12 bases and the V segment lost 1 base, leaving 19 bases of the junction unmatched. The CDR3 loop spans 17 amino acids. Germline V gives CDR1 DFQATT, CDR2 SNEGSKA (reference sequence). CDR3 amino acids: CSARATIIAGGRSSQYF. CDR3 DNA sequence: TGCAGTGCTAGAGCCACTATTATAGCGGGAGGACGAAGCTCCCAGTATTTT.

There are many counts of this clonotype. The J gene is TRBJ2-5, the V gene TRBV10-3, with TRBD1 matching over 8 bases. The CDR3 covers 14 residues. From germline, CDR1 is ENHRY and CDR2 SYGVKD. V was pared by 0 bases and J by 4 bases, with 1 base of the junction left unmatched. The CDR3 nucleotides are TGTGCCATCAGTGAGTCTGACAGGGGAGAGACCCAGTACTTC. Amino acid sequence: CAISESDRGETQYF.

This clonotype occurred many times. The chain combines TRBV16 with TRBJ2-5; D not certain. V was clipped by 1 base and J by 2 bases, with 8 bases between them. This CDR3 has 14 amino acids. Germline V CDR1 and CDR2: KGHSY, FQNENV. CDR3 sequence (DNA): TGTGCCAGCAGCCAATACAACCCGCAAGAGACCCAGTACTTC. Translating gives CASSQYNPQETQYF.

Note on this clonotype: A much larger clone is a single base away; this may be a read error. The rearrangement uses TRBV7-2 and TRBJ2-1; D is unclear. CDR1 is SGHTA, CDR2 FQGNSA, per germline. V was shortened by 5 bases and J by 10 bases, with 15 bases between the two germline ends. The CDR3 totals 13 residues. This chain's CDR3 is CASSPWTEGEQFF. The CDR3 DNA is TGTGCCAGCAGCCCATGGACGGAAGGGGAGCAGTTCTTC.

Ten or more counts support this clonotype. The V call is TRBV29-1, the J call TRBJ2-3; tentatively, D is TRBD1 (5 bases). The CDR3 runs 12 residues. Germline loops: CDR1 SQVTM, CDR2 ANQGSEA. V gave up 8 bases and J gave up 6 bases, with 15 bases separating them. This CDR3 reads CSSLSGWDTQYF. CDR3 DNA: TGCAGCTCACTATCAGGGTGGGATACGCAGTATTTT.

This clonotype was counted between two and nine times. The chain couples TRBV27 to TRBJ1-4; D unclear. The CDR3 loop spans 14 amino acids. From germline, CDR1 is MNHEY and CDR2 SMNVEV (reference sequence). V shed 6 bases and J shed 4 bases, with 12 bases lying between them. The CDR3 reads CASRSSGRNEKLFF. The CDR3 coding sequence is TGTGCCAGCAGGAGCTCCGGCCGTAATGAAAAACTGTTTTTT.

This clonotype occurred once. Being one base from a much bigger clone, this may be a read error. This chain connects TRBV7-9 to TRBJ2-7; D is unresolved. V was shortened by 1 base and J by 5 bases, with 12 bases between the two germline ends. Germline V gives CDR1 SEHNR, CDR2 FQNEAQ (reference sequence). CDR3 length: 14 amino acids. The CDR3 region is CASSLGSTVNEQYF. CDR3 nucleotides: TGTGCCAGCAGCTTAGGCAGTACCGTCAACGAGCAGTACTTC.

This clonotype was observed many times. This chain links TRBV15 with TRBJ1-2; D unclear. V lost 0 bases and J lost 7, with 15 bases in between. CDR1 and CDR2 from the germline V gene are LNHNV and YYDKDF (reference sequence). The CDR3 runs 15 residues. The CDR3 reads CATSRDWGEGSGYTF. In DNA, the CDR3 is TGTGCCACCAGCAGAGATTGGGGTGAAGGGTCTGGCTACACCTTC.

This sequence joins TRBV12-3 or TRBV12-4 and TRBJ2-5; possibly TRBD1 for D (6 bases). The ends were cut back, 3 bases at V and 5 bases at J, with 13 bases in the middle. CDR3 size: 14 residues. The CDR3 nucleotides are TGTGCCAGCAGTTTGGGGGCTGAGGTGGAGACCCAGTACTTC. It is translated as CASSLGAEVETQYF.

This clonotype was counted between two and nine times. The chain recombines TRBV7-9 with TRBJ2-7, with a possible D match to TRBD2 (6 bases). Trimming took off 2 bases at V and 4 bases at J, with 15 bases between the two ends. Germline V gene lookup returns CDR1 SEHNR and CDR2 FQNEAQ (reference sequence). This CDR3 has 15 amino acids. CDR3 nucleotide sequence: TGTGCCAGCAGCTTAAAGTCCGGAGGGAGGTACGAGCAGTACTTC. It is translated as CASSLKSGGRYEQYF.

This clonotype was seen many times. The chain recombines TRBV6-5 with TRBJ2-2; 12 bases fit TRBD2. CDR1 is MNHEY, CDR2 SVGAGI, per germline. V trimming: 0 bases; J trimming: 6 bases; junction bases outside the gene matches: 11. The CDR3 sequence is 19 residues long. The CDR3 bases are TGTGCCAGCAGTTACTCTGGACTAGCGGGAAGGATGAAGTCCGGGGAGCTGTTTTTT. It specifies CASSYSGLAGRMKSGELFF.

This clonotype has ten or more counts. CDR3 in DNA: TGTGCCAGCAGTTACGGCAACTCCTACGAGCAGTACTTC. It is translated as CASSYGNSYEQYF. This chain connects TRBV6-6 to TRBJ2-7, with D hard to call. The germline V gene has CDR1 MNHNY and CDR2 SVGAGI (reference sequence). This CDR3 spans 13 amino acids. The V end was cut by 2 bases, the J end by 0 bases, with 5 bases between.

In its sample, this clonotype was seen many times. V usage is TRBV19 and J usage is TRBJ2-2, with 8 bases fitting TRBD2. Germline assignment: CDR1 LNHDA and CDR2 SQIVND (reference sequence). This CDR3 has 14 amino acids. V trimming: 6 bases; J trimming: 5 bases; junction bases outside the gene matches: 5. CDR3 sequence: CASSGTSGTGELFF. The CDR3 DNA reads as TGTGCCAGTAGCGGGACTAGTGGTACCGGGGAGCTGTTTTTT.

This clonotype appeared many times. The rearrangement links TRBV24-1 to TRBJ1-2; TRBD1 is a possible D gene (5 bases). In germline, CDR1 is KGHDR, CDR2 SFDVKD. The CDR3 is made up of 14 amino acids. Trimming shortened V by 0 bases and J by 7 bases, and 11 bases separated the two germline ends. The CDR3 loop reads CATSDLGGTGGYTF. In DNA form, the CDR3 reads TGTGCCACCAGTGATTTGGGGGGAACTGGTGGCTACACCTTC.

This clonotype has a count of ten or more. The J gene is TRBJ2-5, the V gene TRBV27; TRBD2 aligns across 7 bases. Germline CDR1 reads MNHEY; CDR2 reads SMNVEV (reference sequence). V gave up 3 bases and J gave up 5 bases; unmatched junction bases: 9. The CDR3 is made up of 15 amino acids. CDR3 residues: CASSLGGVLVETQYF. The CDR3 nucleotides are TGTGCCAGCAGTTTGGGGGGGGTATTGGTGGAGACCCAGTACTTC.

This clonotype was detected many times. The chain combines TRBV24-1 with TRBJ2-6; D not certain. Germline V gene lookup returns CDR1 KGHDR and CDR2 SFDVKD. V dropped 9 bases and J dropped 3 bases, with 2 bases sitting between them. CDR3 length: 11 residues. CDR3 DNA: TGTGCCACCTTTGGGGCCAACGTCCTGACTTTC. This translates into CATFGANVLTF.

This chain uses TRBV6-2 or TRBV6-3 with TRBJ2-5, with 7 bases fitting TRBD1. Trimming cost V 7 bases and J 5 bases; bases outside gene matches: 7. Germline CDR1 and CDR2: MNHEY and SVGEGT. CDR3 length: 13 amino acids. This CDR3 reads CASTNPGQETQYF. The CDR3 nucleotides are TGTGCCAGCACAAATCCGGGACAGGAGACCCAGTACTTC.

This clonotype occurred many times. The chain carries TRBV24-1 and TRBJ2-7; D is possibly TRBD2 (6 bases). Germline V gene data show CDR1 as KGHDR and CDR2 as SFDVKD. The V gene lost 6 bases and the J gene lost 3 bases, with 11 bases spanning the gap. This CDR3 is built from 13 residues. CDR3 sequence: CATSPGAFYEQYF. In DNA, the CDR3 is TGTGCCACCAGTCCGGGAGCTTTCTACGAGCAGTACTTC.

This clonotype was counted ten times or more. The chain uses TRBV7-6 and TRBJ1-6; D not certain. Germline V CDR1 and CDR2: SGHVS, FNYEAQ. Trimming took 8 bases from V and 4 from J, leaving 15 bases between them. The CDR3 runs to 15 residues. The CDR3 sequence is CASARTAAYNSPLHF. Here the CDR3 DNA reads TGTGCCAGCGCTAGGACGGCTGCTTATAATTCACCCCTCCACTTT. The full variable domain, with the rest looked up from reference TRBV7-6 and TRBJ1-6, is GAGVSQSPRYKVTKRGQDVALRCDPISGHVSLYWYRQALGQGPEFLTYFNYEAQQDKSGLPNDRFSAERPEGSISTLTIQRTEQRDSAMYRCASARTAAYNSPLHFGNGTRLTVT.

This clonotype was counted only a few times. This chain links TRBV7-2 with TRBJ2-7; D is unresolved. Germline assignment: CDR1 SGHTA and CDR2 FQGNSA. Trimming stripped 4 bases from V and 6 bases from J, with 10 bases between. The CDR3 has 12 amino acids. DNA of the CDR3: TGTGCCAGCAGCTCTAGAACGGGCGAGCAGTACTTC. It translates to CASSSRTGEQYF.

This clonotype was seen ten or more times. V and J are TRBV7-2 and TRBJ2-7; no definite D call. CDR3 length: 14 residues. Trimming left V 1 base short and J 3 bases short, with 10 bases between. From germline, CDR1 is SGHTA and CDR2 FQGNSA. CDR3 amino acids: CASSLVVDRYEQYF. The CDR3 nucleotides are TGTGCCAGCAGCTTAGTCGTCGACCGCTACGAGCAGTACTTC.

This clonotype was seen at least ten times. This chain joins TRBV7-2 and TRBJ2-4; D uncertain. This CDR3 region has 16 residues. CDR1 and CDR2 (germline): SGHTA, FQGNSA. Trimming took 1 base from V and 0 from J, leaving 10 bases between them. The CDR3 coding sequence is TGTGCCAGCAGCTTAGGAGGTGGCTTAGCCAAAAACATTCAGTACTTC. Its translation is CASSLGGGLAKNIQYF. The whole variable domain, remainder taken from reference TRBV7-2 and TRBJ2-4, is GAGVSQSPSNKVTEKGKDVELRCDPISGHTALYWYRQSLGQGLEFLIYFQGNSAPDKSGLPSDRFSAERTGGSVSTLTIQRTQQEDSAVYLCASSLGGGLAKNIQYFGAGTRLSVL.

The genes are TRBV5-1 and TRBJ2-1, with TRBD2 matching 16 bases. Germline CDR1 is SGHRS and CDR2 is YFSETQ. CDR3 length equals 18 residues. Trimming removed 0 bases from V and 6 bases from J; junction bases left unmatched: 6. The CDR3 nucleotides are TGCGCCAGCAGCTTGGAGGGACTAGCGGGAGGGATGGGCAATGAGCAGTTCTTC. It translates to CASSLEGLAGGMGNEQFF. The full variable domain, completed using reference TRBV5-1 and TRBJ2-1, is KAGVTQTPRYLIKTRGQQVTLSCSPISGHRSVSWYQQTPGQGLQFLFEYFSETQRNKGNFPGRFSGRQFSNSRSEMNVSTLELGDSALYLCASSLEGLAGGMGNEQFFGPGTRLTVL.